A selection of T cell receptor beta chains follows, all from one sample in a study of PD-L1 blockade in urothelial cancer. Measured with immunoSEQ multiplex PCR; TCRdb has only the in-frame clones, and not every one. Of just over 35,000 clones listed, approximately 84% are singletons. The material was PBMCs, obtained around atezolizumab (anti-PD-L1) treatment. The receptor set was obtained from a man between 40 and 49 years old with urothelial cancer. The conserved cysteine and the conserved F or W are not part of the CDR3 here. Each record gives: V gene, J gene, CDR3 protein.

v_gene: TRBV7-2
j_gene: TRBJ2-2
CDR3aa: ASSSEAGGGELF

v_gene: TRBV27
j_gene: TRBJ2-7
CDR3aa: ASSLSTSASYEQY

v_gene: TRBV28
j_gene: TRBJ2-3
CDR3aa: ASSPGRFTDTQY

v_gene: TRBV28
j_gene: TRBJ2-7
CDR3aa: ASSSLRMYEQY

v_gene: TRBV21-1
j_gene: TRBJ1-5
CDR3aa: ASGAGGYPWECQPQH

v_gene: TRBV30
j_gene: TRBJ2-2
CDR3aa: AWSVQAGELF

v_gene: TRBV6-1
j_gene: TRBJ1-3
CDR3aa: ASSVWALTGNTIY

v_gene: TRBV11-3
j_gene: TRBJ2-7
CDR3aa: ASSLAGPGGAYEQY

v_gene: TRBV5-1
j_gene: TRBJ2-7
CDR3aa: ASSLGTGQPSGRYEQY

v_gene: TRBV29-1
j_gene: TRBJ2-5
CDR3aa: SVSSGQETQY

v_gene: TRBV9
j_gene: TRBJ2-5
CDR3aa: ASSVGGSGRGETQY

v_gene: TRBV2
j_gene: TRBJ2-7
CDR3aa: ASSELSGTSYEQY

v_gene: TRBV14
j_gene: TRBJ1-2
CDR3aa: ASSQARWDGYT

v_gene: TRBV2
j_gene: TRBJ1-5
CDR3aa: ASKKGDNNQPQH

v_gene: TRBV29-1
j_gene: TRBJ2-7
CDR3aa: SARDRVTYEQY

v_gene: TRBV29-1
j_gene: TRBJ2-7
CDR3aa: SAQGDHYEQY

v_gene: TRBV7-2
j_gene: TRBJ2-7
CDR3aa: ASTRQGYEQY

v_gene: TRBV9
j_gene: TRBJ1-2
CDR3aa: ASSVDGQLDLQGYT

v_gene: TRBV28
j_gene: TRBJ1-1
CDR3aa: ASSFRQNTEAF

v_gene: TRBV6-6
j_gene: TRBJ2-3
CDR3aa: ASSYGRFTDTQY

v_gene: TRBV18
j_gene: TRBJ1-1
CDR3aa: ASSPGRDNTEAF

v_gene: TRBV6-5
j_gene: TRBJ2-7
CDR3aa: ASSLDSEQY

v_gene: TRBV28
j_gene: TRBJ2-3
CDR3aa: ASSVSGSYSDTQY

v_gene: TRBV2
j_gene: TRBJ2-1
CDR3aa: ASSESGHEQF

v_gene: TRBV9
j_gene: TRBJ1-4
CDR3aa: ASSESPEATNEKLF

v_gene: TRBV11-3
j_gene: TRBJ2-3
CDR3aa: ASSSGTGKGPDTQY

v_gene: TRBV29-1
j_gene: TRBJ1-2
CDR3aa: SVTRGIYGYT

v_gene: TRBV19
j_gene: TRBJ1-5
CDR3aa: ASSIVQTGNQPQH

v_gene: TRBV27
j_gene: TRBJ2-7
CDR3aa: ASSRRAGTSATYEQY

v_gene: TRBV16
j_gene: TRBJ2-3
CDR3aa: ASSRPGLFTDTQY

v_gene: TRBV5-1
j_gene: TRBJ2-7
CDR3aa: ASSQGTSRTYEQY

v_gene: TRBV27
j_gene: TRBJ2-3
CDR3aa: ASSLYAGATDTQY

v_gene: TRBV9
j_gene: TRBJ2-5
CDR3aa: ASSVGEETQY

v_gene: TRBV7-9
j_gene: TRBJ2-7
CDR3aa: ASSSGRGYEQY

v_gene: TRBV21-1
j_gene: TRBJ2-2
CDR3aa: ASSYGTSGKNTGELF

v_gene: TRBV19
j_gene: TRBJ2-3
CDR3aa: ASSATGGGTDTQY

v_gene: TRBV5-1
j_gene: TRBJ1-4
CDR3aa: ASSWRGGAGGEKLF

v_gene: TRBV6-5
j_gene: TRBJ1-2
CDR3aa: ASSSEGHSNYGYT

v_gene: TRBV5-4
j_gene: TRBJ1-1
CDR3aa: ASSFRDITEAF

v_gene: TRBV20-1
j_gene: TRBJ2-1
CDR3aa: SGGVWNEQF

v_gene: TRBV11-2
j_gene: TRBJ2-1
CDR3aa: ASSSLAGVRNEQF

v_gene: TRBV30
j_gene: TRBJ1-5
CDR3aa: AWSPRDRVAQPQH

v_gene: TRBV7-3
j_gene: TRBJ2-2
CDR3aa: ASSLQGGIANTGELF

v_gene: TRBV28
j_gene: TRBJ1-5
CDR3aa: ASNPHQGEAQPQH

v_gene: TRBV28
j_gene: TRBJ1-2
CDR3aa: ASSLLARSYGYT

v_gene: TRBV4-1
j_gene: TRBJ2-7
CDR3aa: ASSQTTGEYYEQY

v_gene: TRBV10-3
j_gene: TRBJ2-3
CDR3aa: AISESSRYTQY

v_gene: TRBV14
j_gene: TRBJ2-2
CDR3aa: ASSRPPQGRLNTGELF

v_gene: TRBV18
j_gene: TRBJ1-1
CDR3aa: ASSPAGNTEAF

v_gene: TRBV6-5
j_gene: TRBJ2-5
CDR3aa: ASSGTSGYATQY

v_gene: TRBV5-1
j_gene: TRBJ2-7
CDR3aa: ASSLPGGSGEQY

v_gene: TRBV19
j_gene: TRBJ1-4
CDR3aa: ASYTGRTNEKLF

v_gene: TRBV28
j_gene: TRBJ1-1
CDR3aa: ASSFGGGADTEAF

v_gene: TRBV9
j_gene: TRBJ2-3
CDR3aa: ASSFLGSTDTQY

v_gene: TRBV30
j_gene: TRBJ2-1
CDR3aa: AWSVSWSGQGAGGEQF

v_gene: TRBV28
j_gene: TRBJ2-7
CDR3aa: ASSRDSPAYEQY

v_gene: TRBV6-5
j_gene: TRBJ2-7
CDR3aa: ASSIDPGGEQY

v_gene: TRBV6-1
j_gene: TRBJ1-4
CDR3aa: ASSENDRGLEKLF

v_gene: TRBV7-9
j_gene: TRBJ2-1
CDR3aa: ASSHQRPGEQF

v_gene: TRBV19
j_gene: TRBJ2-7
CDR3aa: ASSRGQARNEQY